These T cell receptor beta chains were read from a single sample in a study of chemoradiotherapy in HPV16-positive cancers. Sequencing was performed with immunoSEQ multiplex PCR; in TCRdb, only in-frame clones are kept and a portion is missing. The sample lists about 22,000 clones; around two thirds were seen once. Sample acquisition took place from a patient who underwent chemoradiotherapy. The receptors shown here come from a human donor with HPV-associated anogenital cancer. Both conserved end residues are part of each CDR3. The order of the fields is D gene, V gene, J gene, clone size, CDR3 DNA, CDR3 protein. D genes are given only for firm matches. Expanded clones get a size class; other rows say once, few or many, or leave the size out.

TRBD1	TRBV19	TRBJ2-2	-	TGTGCCAGTCGACAGGGAATGGGTACCGGGGAGCTGTTTTTT	CASRQGMGTGELFF
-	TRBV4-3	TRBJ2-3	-	TGCGCCAGCAGCTCTAACGGACAAGATACGCAGTATTTT	CASSSNGQDTQYF
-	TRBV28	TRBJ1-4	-	TGTGCCAGCAGTTTCGTTGGATCGCCTAATGAAAAACTGTTTTTT	CASSFVGSPNEKLFF
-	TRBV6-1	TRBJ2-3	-	TGTGCCAGCAGTTGGCAGGGCAGCACAGATACGCAGTATTTT	CASSWQGSTDTQYF
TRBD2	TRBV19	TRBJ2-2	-	TGTGCCAGTAGTATCGTCGGGGGGGGTATCGGGGAGCTGTTTTTT	CASSIVGGGIGELFF
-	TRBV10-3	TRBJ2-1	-	TGTGCCATCAACGGGGATAGCGCTGAGCAGTTCTTC	CAINGDSAEQFF
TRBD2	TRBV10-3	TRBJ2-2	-	TGTGCCATCAGTGGATCCGGACTAGCGGGGGCGAGAGCCACCGGGGAGCTGTTTTTT	CAISGSGLAGARATGELFF
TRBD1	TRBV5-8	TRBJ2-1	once	TGTGCCAGCAGCTTTTTAGGGGGCGGCTATGAGCAGTTCTTC	CASSFLGGGYEQFF
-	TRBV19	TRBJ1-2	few	TGTGCCAGTACCAGGCGAGGGGAGAACAACTATGGCTACACCTTC	CASTRRGENNYGYTF
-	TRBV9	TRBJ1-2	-	TGTGCCAGCAGCGTAGTTGGGGTTGGCTACACCTTC	CASSVVGVGYTF
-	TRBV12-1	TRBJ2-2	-	TGTGCCAGCAGCTCGCTACGCCGGAGGGAGCTGTTTTTT	CASSSLRRRELFF
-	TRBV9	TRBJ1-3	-	TGTGCCAGCAGCGGCTCTGGAAACACCATATATTTT	CASSGSGNTIYF
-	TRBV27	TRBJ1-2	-	TGTGCCAGCAGTTTATCATGGGGCCTGTACTATGGCTACACCTTC	CASSLSWGLYYGYTF
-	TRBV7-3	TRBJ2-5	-	TGTGCCAGCAGCTTAATTGGTAGACTCGGGGAGACCCAGTACTTC	CASSLIGRLGETQYF
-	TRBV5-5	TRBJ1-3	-	TGTGCCAGCAGCTTGGGAGTTTCTGGAAACACCATATATTTT	CASSLGVSGNTIYF
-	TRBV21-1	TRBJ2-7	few	TGTGCCAGCAGCAAATCTGCGGATCACCAGTACTTC	CASSKSADHQYF
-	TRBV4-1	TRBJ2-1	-	TGCGCCAGCAGCCAAGTTGCAGGGTTAACCTACAATGAGCAGTTCTTC	CASSQVAGLTYNEQFF
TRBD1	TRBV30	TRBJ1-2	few	TGTGCCTGGAGCCGACAGGGGATGGGCTACACCTTC	CAWSRQGMGYTF
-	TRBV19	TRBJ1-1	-	TGTGCCAGTAAAGGCGATAACACTGAAGCTTTCTTT	CASKGDNTEAFF
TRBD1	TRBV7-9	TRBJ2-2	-	TGTGCCAGCAGCCCCTACACAGGGGGGAACACCGGGGAGCTGTTTTTT	CASSPYTGGNTGELFF
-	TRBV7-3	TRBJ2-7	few	TGTGCCAGCAGCTTAATGTCGGGAATGGAGCAGTACTTC	CASSLMSGMEQYF
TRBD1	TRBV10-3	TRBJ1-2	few	TGTGCCATCAACCGGGACAGGGCAAGAAGTGACTATGGCTACACCTTC	CAINRDRARSDYGYTF
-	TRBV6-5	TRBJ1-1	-	TGTGCCAGCAGTGTCGGACTTGAAGCTTTCTTT	CASSVGLEAFF
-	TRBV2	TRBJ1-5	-	TGTGCCAGCACAAGGAGGGGGGACACTAGCAATCAGCCCCAGCATTTT	CASTRRGDTSNQPQHF
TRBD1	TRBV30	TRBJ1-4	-	TGTGCCTGGAGTAACTACGGGACAGACGCTAATGAAAAACTGTTTTTT	CAWSNYGTDANEKLFF
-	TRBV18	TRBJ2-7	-	TGTGCCAGCTCACCAACCACGTCCAGCTCCTACGAGCAGTACTTC	CASSPTTSSSYEQYF
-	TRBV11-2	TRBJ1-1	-	TGTGCCAGCAGCTTAGACCCGGCGGATGAAGCTTTCTTT	CASSLDPADEAFF
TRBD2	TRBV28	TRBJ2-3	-	TGTGCCAGCACGTTTAGAAGAGGACTAGCGGGAGGGAACCCCACAGATACGCAGTATTTT	CASTFRRGLAGGNPTDTQYF
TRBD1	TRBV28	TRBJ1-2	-	TGTGCCAGCAGGCCCACGACAGGGGCGAGCGGCTACACCTTC	CASRPTTGASGYTF
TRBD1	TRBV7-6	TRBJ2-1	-	TGTGCCAGCAGCTTAGTACAGGGGGCGAACAATGAGCAGTTCTTC	CASSLVQGANNEQFF
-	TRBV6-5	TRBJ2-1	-	TGTGCCAGCCTAAATATACGCAACGAATACAATGAGCAGTTCTTC	CASLNIRNEYNEQFF
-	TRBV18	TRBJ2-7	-	TGTGCCAGCTCACCGGCGCAGGTGATAAGAGGGGAGCAGTACTTC	CASSPAQVIRGEQYF
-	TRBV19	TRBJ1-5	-	TGTGCCAGTAGTGGGAAGGGAGCGGGGAACCAGCCCCAGCATTTT	CASSGKGAGNQPQHF
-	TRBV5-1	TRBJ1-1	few	TGCGCCAGCAGCCCCGCCGGGGAGGGGAGGAAGGCTGAAGCTTTCTTT	CASSPAGEGRKAEAFF
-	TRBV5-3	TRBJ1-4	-	TGTGCCAGAAGGGATGCCGGGACGGGGGGGCGCACTAATGAAAAACTGTTTTTT	CARRDAGTGGRTNEKLFF
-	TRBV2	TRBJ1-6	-	TGTGCCAGCAGTGAATCGGGGCGTAATTCACCCCTCCACTTT	CASSESGRNSPLHF
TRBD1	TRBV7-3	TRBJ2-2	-	TGTGCCAGCAGCTTAGGACGGGACAGGGGATTCGACACCGGGGAGCTGTTTTTT	CASSLGRDRGFDTGELFF
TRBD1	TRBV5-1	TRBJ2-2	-	TGCGCCAGCAGCCGTACGGGACAGGGTCTTACCGGGGAGCTGTTTTTT	CASSRTGQGLTGELFF
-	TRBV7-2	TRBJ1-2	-	TGTGCCAGCAGCTTTCTCGGTTTAGGCAGGGAGTCTGGCTACACCTTC	CASSFLGLGRESGYTF
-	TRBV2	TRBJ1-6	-	TGTGCCAGCAGACCCAGCTCCTATAATTCACCCCTCCACTTT	CASRPSSYNSPLHF
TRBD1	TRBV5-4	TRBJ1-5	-	TGTGCCAGCAGCTTGGAGGGACAGTTATCAAATCAGCCCCAGCATTTT	CASSLEGQLSNQPQHF
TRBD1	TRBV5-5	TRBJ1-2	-	TGTGCCAGCAGCACCGGACAGGGGGCAAACACTCTCTATGGCTACACCTTC	CASSTGQGANTLYGYTF
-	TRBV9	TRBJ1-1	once	TGTGCCAGCAGTCCATCGCCATACACTGAAGCTTTCTTT	CASSPSPYTEAFF
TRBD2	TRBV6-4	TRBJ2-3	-	TGTGCCAGCAGCCCTCGAGCGGGAGGGGGAACAGATACGCAGTATTTT	CASSPRAGGGTDTQYF
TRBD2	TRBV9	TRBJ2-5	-	TGTGCCAGCAGCGCCGGGACTAGCGGACAAGAGACCCAGTACTTC	CASSAGTSGQETQYF
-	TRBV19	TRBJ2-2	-	TGTGCCAGTAGTTCATCCGGGACCGGGGAGCTGTTTTTT	CASSSSGTGELFF
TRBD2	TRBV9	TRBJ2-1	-	TGTGCCAGCAGCGTAGCATCCGGCGGGGGGGCGGGTGAGCAGTTCTTC	CASSVASGGGAGEQFF
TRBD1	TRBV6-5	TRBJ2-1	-	TGTGCCAGCAGTTACTCGGGGACAGGGGGCTATGAGCAGTTCTTC	CASSYSGTGGYEQFF
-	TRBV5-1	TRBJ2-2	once	TGCGCCAGCAGCCTCGGACCGACCGGGGAGCTGTTTTTT	CASSLGPTGELFF
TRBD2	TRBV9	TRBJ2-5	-	TGTGCCAGCAGCGTACGTGGCGGACTAGCGACCTCCGGAGAGACCCAGTACTTC	CASSVRGGLATSGETQYF
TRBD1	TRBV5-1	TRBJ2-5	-	TGCGCCAGCTCCTGGACAGGGGGCGAATCGGGGTCCCAGTACTTC	CASSWTGGESGSQYF
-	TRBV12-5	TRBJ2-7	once	TGTGCTAGTGCCCGTTCGGTGGGGGCTACCTACGAGCAGTACTTC	CASARSVGATYEQYF